This entry lists 29 T cell receptor beta chains sequenced from one sample in a study of metastatic and nonmetastatic thyroid tumors. Each patient went into thyroid surgery without having received any treatment. TCRdb re-processed the PCR reads through MiXCR. The sample lists about 21,000 clones, about a quarter occurring once. The specimen sequenced was blood. The receptors stem from a female donor with papillary thyroid cancer or a benign thyroid nodule (not recorded which). Some clones in this sample may be carry-over from other donors' samples.

By sample share, this clone is medium-sized (0.01 to 0.1%). The chain has TRBV6-5 and TRBJ1-6; unclear D gene. Trimming took 2 bases from V and 0 from J, leaving 8 bases between them. The germline V gene encodes CDR1 MNHEY and CDR2 SVGAGI. This CDR3 region has 16 residues. CDR3 in DNA: TGTGCCAGCAGTTACATGTCAAACTCCTATAATTCACCCCTCCACTTT. Translating it yields CASSYMSNSYNSPLHF.

There are a few counts of this clone. The chain has TRBV12-3 or TRBV12-4 and TRBJ2-3; 14 nucleotides agree with TRBD2. Unmatched junction bases numbered 3, after V lost 8 bases and J lost 5 bases. CDR3 size: 14 residues. CDR3: CASSGLAGEDTQYF. DNA of the CDR3: TGTGCCAGCTCGGGACTAGCGGGAGAAGATACGCAGTATTTT.

This clone was detected ten times or more. The V call is TRBV4-2, the J call TRBJ2-1; D not resolved. CDR3 length equals 13 residues. Germline CDR1 LGHNA, CDR2 YNFKEQ. The V end was cut by 3 bases, the J end by 10 bases, with 13 bases between. The CDR3 DNA reads as TGTGCCAGCAGCCAGGCCGCCGGGCTGGAGCAGTTCTTC. Its translation is CASSQAAGLEQFF.

The V call is TRBV6-1, the J call TRBJ2-1; D not resolved. V lost 5 bases and J lost 4, with 12 bases in between. CDR3 length: 14 amino acids. Germline values: CDR1 MNHNS, CDR2 SASEGT. The CDR3, as DNA: TGTGCCAGCAGTCCTTCAGGCGCTTACAATGAGCAGTTCTTC. Its translation: CASSPSGAYNEQFF.

The V call is TRBV6-1, the J call TRBJ1-5; D is uncertain. V lost 6 bases and J lost 5, with 17 bases in between. The CDR3 has 15 amino acids. Germline lookup yields CDR1 MNHNS and CDR2 SASEGT. CDR3 DNA sequence: TGTGCCAGCAGGGGCACGGGGATGTGGGATCAGCCCCAGCATTTT. Its translation is CASRGTGMWDQPQHF.

In this sample, this clone turned up a few times. At one of its ends the junction is not consistent with the germline gene, which may arise from a read error. The genes are TRBV12-3 or TRBV12-4 and TRBJ2-7, with D unclear. The CDR3 totals 13 residues. CDR3 coding DNA: TGTGCCAGCAGTCCCTCTCCCAGCTACGACCAGTACTTC. This codes for CASSPSPSYDQYF.

As for this clone: The conserved phenylalanine or tryptophan is not found at the CDR3 terminus, so this likely reflects a read error. The chain has TRBV7-2 and TRBJ2-3, with D possibly TRBD2 on 5 matching bases. The CDR3 length is 14 residues. The germline gives CDR1 SGHTA, CDR2 FQGNSA. The CDR3 DNA reads TGTGCCATCAGCTTAAATTCCGGGGCAGATACGCAGTATATT. Its protein product is CAISLNSGADTQYI.

The rearrangement joins TRBV18 to TRBJ2-2; D may match TRBD1 or TRBD2 (5 bases each). The germline V gene encodes CDR1 KGHSH and CDR2 LQKENI. V was clipped by 2 bases and J by 4 bases, with 11 bases between them. This CDR3 spans 15 amino acids. This CDR3 reads CASSPSQGVTGELFF. Here the CDR3 DNA reads TGTGCCAGCTCACCATCCCAGGGAGTCACCGGGGAGCTGTTTTTT.

The chain uses TRBV11-2 and TRBJ2-3; 15 bases are shared with TRBD2. V lost 0 bases, J lost 5 bases, and 9 bases stayed unmatched. CDR1 and CDR2 (germline): SGHAT, FQNNGV. This CDR3 spans 19 amino acids. This CDR3 is CASSLESGTSGRTGDTQYF. The CDR3 DNA sequence: TGTGCCAGCAGCTTAGAATCCGGGACTAGCGGGAGGACTGGAGATACGCAGTATTTT.

CDR3 nucleotides: TGTGCCAGCAGTCGCCAAGGGAGGGAGCAGTACTTC. This sequence encodes CASSRQGREQYF. The genes are TRBV12-3 or TRBV12-4 and TRBJ2-7, with a weak D call TRBD2 (6 bases). Between the trimmed V and J ends, which lost 5 bases and 7 bases, there was a span of 12 bases. CDR3 length: 12 amino acids.

Regarding this clone: No conserved phenylalanine or tryptophan ends this CDR3, so it is likely a read error. It is unclear where the CDR3 begins or ends on the DNA, so no DNA is shown, and the CDR3 is as TCRdb lists it. The chain is built from TRBV7-6 and TRBJ2-7; TRBD1, the D gene given by the table, was not confirmed from the DNA. Germline-derived CDR1 and CDR2 are SGHVS and FNYEAQ. The CDR3 is 14 amino acids in total, end residues counted. CDR3 sequence: CASSPYRIAYEQCI.

This chain connects TRBV3-1 to TRBJ2-7; TRBD1 matches at 8 bases. V trimming: 0 bases; J trimming: 2 bases; junction bases outside the gene matches: 6. The length of the CDR3 is 16 residues. Per the germline V gene, CDR1 is LGHDT and CDR2 is YNNKEL (reference sequence). The DNA of the CDR3 is TGTGCCAGCAGCCAAGATCGTGGACAGGGCACCTACGAGCAGTACTTC. It encodes CASSQDRGQGTYEQYF.

This clone was picked up many times. The V gene is TRBV9, the J gene TRBJ2-1; weak D call: TRBD2 (7 bases). The CDR3 spans 15 residues. CDR1 and CDR2 from the germline V gene are SGDLS and YYNGEE. Trimming took 4 bases from V and 5 from J, leaving 16 bases between them. The CDR3 DNA follows: TGTGCCAGCAGCCAAAGTGGGGGGGCCAACAATGAGCAGTTCTTC. It specifies CASSQSGGANNEQFF.

The V gene is TRBV5-1, the J gene TRBJ2-2; 7 bases align to TRBD2. V was pared by 0 bases and J by 1 base, with 6 bases of the junction left unmatched. The CDR3 contains 17 residues. Germline CDR1 is SGHRS and CDR2 is YFSETQ. In nucleotides, the CDR3 is TGCGCCAGCAGCTTGGCCGTAGGCGGGGGGAACACCGGGGAGCTGTTTTTT. This codes for CASSLAVGGGNTGELFF.

The J gene is TRBJ2-7, the V gene TRBV18; 10 nucleotides line up with TRBD1. Germline V gene data show CDR1 as KGHSH and CDR2 as LQKENI. J was trimmed by 0 bases and V by 4 bases; bases with no gene match: 0. This CDR3 contains 14 residues. The CDR3 nucleotides read TGTGCCAGCTCACGGACAGGGGGCTCCTACGAGCAGTACTTC. Encoded protein: CASSRTGGSYEQYF.

The table lists this clone with a count of one. This chain joins TRBV18 and TRBJ1-2; tentative D call: TRBD1 (5 bases). CDR3 length equals 13 residues. Trimming took off 6 bases at V and 6 bases at J, with 14 bases between the two ends. Germline CDR1 and CDR2: KGHSH and LQKENI. The CDR3 sequence: CASSRQGRDGYTF. The DNA for the CDR3 is TGTGCCAGCTCCCGGCAGGGAAGGGATGGCTACACCTTC. Supplemented by reference TRBV18 and TRBJ1-2, the full variable domain reads NAGVMQNPRHLVRRRGQEARLRCSPMKGHSHVYWYRQLPEEGLKFMVYLQKENIIDESGMPKERFSAEFPKEGPSILRIQQVVRGDSAAYFCASSRQGRDGYTFGSGTRLTVV.

This clone came up a few times. The chain joins TRBV20-1 to TRBJ1-6; D remains ambiguous. Germline V gene data show CDR1 as DFQATT and CDR2 as SNEGSKA (reference sequence). CDR3 length: 14 amino acids. Trimming cost V 1 base and J 10 bases, with 14 bases left between them. This CDR3 reads CSARGAREGSPLHF. The CDR3 DNA is TGCAGTGCTAGAGGGGCAAGGGAGGGCTCACCCCTCCACTTT.

Ten or more counts support this clone. The chain is built from TRBV10-3 and TRBJ2-2; 7 bases are shared with TRBD1. Germline-derived CDR1 and CDR2 are ENHRY and SYGVKD. The CDR3 totals 15 residues. The V segment lost 3 bases and the J segment 5 bases; nucleotides outside the gene matches: 6. CDR3 sequence reads: CAISDPRGITGELFF. CDR3 nucleotide sequence: TGTGCCATCAGTGACCCCAGGGGGATAACCGGGGAGCTGTTTTTT.

Within the sample, this clone is medium-sized (0.01 to 0.1%). The chain is built from TRBV29-1 and TRBJ2-2, with TRBD1 identical over 8 bases. In germline, CDR1 is SQVTM, CDR2 ANQGSEA. The CDR3 sequence is 16 residues long. Trimming at V came to 1 base and at J to 1 base, leaving 5 bases not matched to a gene. As DNA, the CDR3 is TGCAGCGTTGAAGTTGGGACAGGCCAGAACACCGGGGAGCTGTTTTTT. Residues: CSVEVGTGQNTGELFF.

This clone is deemed medium-sized. The V and J genes are TRBV5-1 and TRBJ1-5, with TRBD1 as a possible D gene (5 bases). The ends were cut back, 0 bases at V and 0 bases at J, with 7 bases in the middle. Germline CDR1 reads SGHRS; CDR2 reads YFSETQ. CDR3 length: 15 amino acids. The CDR3 DNA reads as TGCGCCAGCAGCTTGGGGGGGGGTAGCAATCAGCCCCAGCATTTT. As protein: CASSLGGGSNQPQHF.

This clone was detected many times. The chain recombines TRBV27 with TRBJ2-1, with TRBD2 matching over 9 bases. The junction had 7 bases not matched to a gene; V was cut back by 5 bases and J by 8 bases. The CDR3 has 14 residues. Germline assignment: CDR1 MNHEY and CDR2 SMNVEV (reference sequence). The chain's CDR3 is CASSLSGGLHEQFF. The DNA for the CDR3 is TGTGCCAGCAGTCTTAGCGGGGGCCTTCATGAGCAGTTCTTC.

This clone is medium-sized by share. The chain combines TRBV19 with TRBJ1-5, with a tentative D call TRBD1 (5 bases). Per the germline V gene, CDR1 is LNHDA and CDR2 is SQIVND (reference sequence). V was cut by 5 bases and J by 8 bases, with 25 bases left in between. The CDR3 totals 17 residues. The CDR3 loop reads CASSAVKTVRSREPQHF. Written as DNA, the CDR3 is TGTGCCAGTAGTGCGGTAAAGACAGTTCGGTCTCGGGAGCCCCAGCATTTT.

This clone was seen a few times. This CDR3 is missing its conserved last phenylalanine or tryptophan, likely due to a read error. The DNA is left out, because the CDR3 cannot be placed on it with certainty; the CDR3 is given as TCRdb lists it. The chain has TRBV6-2 or TRBV6-3 and TRBJ2-5. Germline CDR1 MNHEY, CDR2 SVGEGT. With termini counted, the CDR3 has 14 amino acids. CDR3 sequence: CASTITGFQQTNYY.

This clone has ten or more counts. J is TRBJ2-5 and V is TRBV28, with unresolved D. Germline values: CDR1 MDHEN, CDR2 SYDVKM. The CDR3 is 16 amino acids. The ends were cut back, 3 bases at V and 0 bases at J, with 14 bases in the middle. CDR3 protein: CASSFSRQVHQETQYF. CDR3 nucleotides: TGTGCCAGCAGTTTCTCCCGACAAGTGCACCAAGAGACCCAGTACTTC.

The table lists this clone with many counts. The chain links TRBV6-4 to TRBJ1-2; the match to TRBD1 covers 9 bases. V dropped 0 bases and J dropped 11; count of bases not matched to a gene: 4. The CDR3 loop spans 13 amino acids. Germline V gene sequence: CDR1 MRHNA, CDR2 SNTAGT. CDR3 region: CASSDSGTGRYTF. In DNA form, the CDR3 reads TGTGCCAGCAGTGACTCAGGGACAGGGAGGTACACCTTC.

This clone has a count of ten or more. The chain carries TRBV7-2 and TRBJ1-2; D gene uncertain. This CDR3 comprises 16 residues. V was shortened by 0 bases and J by 2 bases, with 13 bases between the two germline ends. CDR1 SGHTA and CDR2 FQGNSA come from the germline V gene. The DNA for the CDR3 is TGTGCCAGCAGCTTAGCGACTCGGGGTACGAACTATGGCTACACCTTC. This encodes CASSLATRGTNYGYTF.

The CDR3 sequence is CSARRRGPRDTQYF. CDR3 nucleotide sequence: TGCAGTGCTAGGAGGCGAGGGCCCAGAGATACGCAGTATTTT. The chain recombines TRBV20-1 with TRBJ2-3; D possibly corresponds to TRBD2 (5 bases). With 3 bases removed from V and 5 bases from J, the gap between germline ends came to 15 bases. The CDR3 covers 14 residues. From germline, CDR1 is DFQATT and CDR2 SNEGSKA (reference sequence).

This clone was recorded many times. The CDR3 region is CASIPLAGDFYNEQFF. The CDR3 coding sequence is TGTGCCAGCATTCCGCTAGCGGGAGACTTCTACAATGAGCAGTTCTTC. J is TRBJ2-1 and V is TRBV28; 10 nucleotides match TRBD2. V lost 7 bases, J lost 3 bases, and 9 bases stayed unmatched. Germline V gene data show CDR1 as MDHEN and CDR2 as SYDVKM. The CDR3 covers 16 residues.

At least ten counts were recorded for this clone. The chain joins TRBV12-3 or TRBV12-4 to TRBJ1-2; tentative D call: TRBD1 (5 bases). The CDR3 sequence is 14 residues long. Between the trimmed V and J ends, which lost 1 base and 3 bases, there was a span of 9 bases. CDR3 bases: TGTGCCAGCAGTTTAGGGGGCGGCTACTATGGCTACACCTTC. It codes for CASSLGGGYYGYTF.